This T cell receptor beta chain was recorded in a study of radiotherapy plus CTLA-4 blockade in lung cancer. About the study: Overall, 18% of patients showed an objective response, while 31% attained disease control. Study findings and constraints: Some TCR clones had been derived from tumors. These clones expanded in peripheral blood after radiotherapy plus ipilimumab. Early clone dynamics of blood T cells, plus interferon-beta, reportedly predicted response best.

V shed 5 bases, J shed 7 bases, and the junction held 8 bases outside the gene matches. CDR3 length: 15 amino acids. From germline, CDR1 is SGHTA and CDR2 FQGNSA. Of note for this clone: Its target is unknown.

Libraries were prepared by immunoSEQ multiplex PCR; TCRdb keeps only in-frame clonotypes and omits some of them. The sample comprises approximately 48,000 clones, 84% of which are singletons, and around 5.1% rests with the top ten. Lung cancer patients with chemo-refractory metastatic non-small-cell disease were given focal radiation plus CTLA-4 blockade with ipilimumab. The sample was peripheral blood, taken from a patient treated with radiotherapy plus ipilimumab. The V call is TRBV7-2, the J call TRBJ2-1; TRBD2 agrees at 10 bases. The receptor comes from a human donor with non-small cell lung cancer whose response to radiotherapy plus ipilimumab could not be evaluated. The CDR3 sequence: CASSPVAGGENEQFF. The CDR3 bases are TGTGCCAGCAGCCCCGTAGCGGGAGGTGAGAATGAGCAGTTCTTC.